This TCR beta chain was recovered during a study of CD8+ T cells in alopecia areata. Extracted RNA was reverse transcribed into cDNA, the sequencing template. Produced via immunoSEQ multiplex PCR; TCRdb's table is partial and in-frame only. This table has under 250,000 clones, 45% to 70% appearing once. Study-wide results and limits: Although TCR sharing was seen in mice, sharing across patients was less clear, possibly for HLA-related reasons. It was lesional scalp, especially alopecia totalis/universalis, that showed higher clonality than normal scalp.

For this clone: The antigen remains undetermined.

The TCR comes from a human donor in good health. Input material: CD8+ T cells sorted from blood.

CDR3: CASSPGQGARQPQHF. The CDR3, as DNA: TGTGCCAGCAGTCCCGGACAGGGGGCGCGACAGCCCCAGCATTTT. This chain joins TRBV6-6 and TRBJ1-5, with 11 bases lining up with TRBD1. CDR1 is MNHNY, CDR2 SVGAGI, per germline (reference sequence). Losses at the gene ends were 5 bases for V and 7 bases for J; bases not matched to a gene: 7. This CDR3 is 15 amino acids long.